A single sample is the source of the 22 T cell receptor beta chains below, sequenced in a study of T cells in narcolepsy. Sequencing used immunoSEQ multiplex PCR; TCRdb keeps in-frame clones, though not all of them. The data contain roughly 35,000 clones, around 80% of them singletons. The sample taken for sequencing was memory (CD45RA-) CD4+ T cells from blood. These receptors all come from a human donor in good health.

V gene TRBV4-3 combines with J gene TRBJ2-3; maybe TRBD2 (6 bases). The ends were cut back, 0 bases at V and 2 bases at J, with 9 bases in the middle. This CDR3 contains 15 residues. CDR1 and CDR2 (germline): LGHNA, YSLEER. The CDR3 loop is CASSQDAGFTDTQYF. The CDR3 nucleotides read TGCGCCAGCAGCCAAGATGCGGGGTTCACAGATACGCAGTATTTT.

As regards this clone: This CDR3 is also generated by other DNA sequences in the sample. The chain has TRBV7-9 and TRBJ1-5; TRBD1 agrees at 11 bases. V gave up 5 bases and J gave up 7 bases; unmatched junction bases: 7. The germline V gene encodes CDR1 SEHNR and CDR2 FQNEAQ (reference sequence). CDR3 length: 15 amino acids. CDR3 bases: TGTGCCAGCAGCCCGGGACAGGGGGTAGAACAGCCCCAGCATTTT. This gives the protein CASSPGQGVEQPQHF.

CDR3 nucleotides: TGTGCCAGCAGGGGCGGAGGGGGGATAGCCGAGCAGTACTTC. This sequence encodes CASRGGGGIAEQYF. The rearrangement joins TRBV2 to TRBJ2-7, with D perhaps matching TRBD1 or TRBD2 (6 bases each). This CDR3 comprises 14 residues. Germline V CDR1 and CDR2: SNHLY, FYNNEI. The ends were cut back, 6 bases at V and 6 bases at J, with 18 bases in the middle.

J is TRBJ2-1 and V is TRBV11-3; 7 bases map to TRBD1. The CDR3 consists of 15 residues. The germline CDR1 and CDR2 sequences are SGHNT and YENEEA. V was clipped by 5 bases and J by 0 bases; unmatched bases: 4. The CDR3 nucleotides read TGTGCCAGCAGCCTGGGACAGAGCTCCTACAATGAGCAGTTCTTC. Translated, it gives CASSLGQSSYNEQFF.

As to this clone: The CDR3 end shows no conserved phenylalanine or tryptophan, and so a read error is likely. This chain uses TRBV25-1 with TRBJ1-2; a possible D gene is TRBD1 (5 bases). The CDR3 has 12 amino acids. Trimming stripped 0 bases from V and 7 bases from J, with 6 bases between. The germline V gene encodes CDR1 MGHDK and CDR2 SYGVNS. CDR3 sequence: CASSEYGGGYTC. Here the CDR3 DNA reads TGTGCCAGCAGTGAATACGGGGGTGGCTACACCTGC.

The V gene is TRBV5-1, the J gene TRBJ2-7; 10 nucleotides agree with TRBD1. After removal of 4 bases from V and 5 bases from J, the junction contained 6 bases not matched to a gene. CDR1 is SGHRS and CDR2 is YFSETQ in the germline V gene. CDR3 length: 14 amino acids. For the CDR3, the DNA is TGCGCCAGCAGCAGGACAGGGGGGTGGGACGAGCAGTACTTC. It is translated as CASSRTGGWDEQYF.

The V call is TRBV5-4, the J call TRBJ1-2; D is unclear. The CDR3 covers 13 residues. Germline loops: CDR1 SGHNT, CDR2 YYREEE (reference sequence). Trimming stripped 0 bases from V and 2 bases from J, with 5 bases between. CDR3 protein: CASSLDGNYGYTF. The CDR3 bases are TGTGCCAGCAGCTTGGACGGAAACTATGGCTACACCTTC.

J is TRBJ2-5 and V is TRBV25-1, with D perhaps TRBD1 or TRBD2 (5 bases each). The length of the CDR3 is 15 residues. Trimming took off 8 bases at V and 5 bases at J, with 21 bases between the two ends. Germline assignment: CDR1 MGHDK and CDR2 SYGVNS. This CDR3 is CASPGTVPVGETQYF. The DNA for the CDR3 is TGTGCCAGCCCCGGGACCGTTCCGGTGGGGGAGACCCAGTACTTC.

In its sample, this clone was seen a few times. CDR3 bases: TGTGCCAGCTCACCACAACGGGCCTACGAGCAGTACTTC. Amino acid sequence: CASSPQRAYEQYF. The chain is built from TRBV18 and TRBJ2-7; no clear D gene. The CDR3 runs 13 residues. Per germline, CDR1 KGHSH and CDR2 LQKENI. V lost 1 base and J lost 2, with 6 bases in between.

V gene TRBV10-3 combines with J gene TRBJ2-4; D tentatively reads TRBD1 or TRBD2 (6 bases each). V shed 0 bases and J shed 0 bases, with 18 bases lying between them. The CDR3 length is 19 residues. Germline lookup yields CDR1 ENHRY and CDR2 SYGVKD. CDR3 nucleotide sequence: TGTGCCATCAGTGAGTCCGAGGGGGGCTTCGACGTAGCCAAAAACATTCAGTACTTC. This encodes CAISESEGGFDVAKNIQYF.

The genes are TRBV30 and TRBJ2-7; D remains ambiguous. V was pared by 6 bases and J by 3 bases, with 6 bases between. Germline-derived CDR1 and CDR2 are GTSNPN and SVGIG (reference sequence). The CDR3 spans 10 residues. The CDR3 is CACGVYEQYF. For the CDR3, the DNA is TGTGCCTGCGGAGTCTACGAGCAGTACTTC.

The V gene is TRBV11-3, the J gene TRBJ2-1; no firm D call. Trimming took off 1 base at V and 1 base at J, with 8 bases between the two ends. The CDR3 loop spans 15 amino acids. Germline values: CDR1 SGHNT, CDR2 YENEEA. Here the CDR3 reads CASSLGQISYNEQFF. DNA for the CDR3: TGTGCCAGCAGCTTAGGTCAGATATCCTACAATGAGCAGTTCTTC.

The rearrangement joins TRBV18 to TRBJ2-5, with D hard to call. Germline V lookup: CDR1 KGHSH, CDR2 LQKENI. The CDR3 runs 13 residues. V shed 0 bases and J shed 5 bases, with 7 bases lying between them. In nucleotides, the CDR3 is TGTGCCAGCTCACCACCGGGTGTCGAGACCCAGTACTTC. It yields the protein CASSPPGVETQYF.

This rearrangement joins TRBV18 to TRBJ2-1; unclear D gene. Trimming cost V 6 bases and J 6 bases, with 12 bases left between them. The CDR3 has 13 amino acids. In germline, CDR1 is KGHSH, CDR2 LQKENI. Here the CDR3 DNA reads TGTGCCAGCTCCCTCGAAATGGTCAATGAGCAGTTCTTC. This sequence encodes CASSLEMVNEQFF.

This sequence joins TRBV11-2 and TRBJ2-5; D perhaps matches TRBD2 (6 bases). The V gene's germline CDR1 is SGHAT and CDR2 FQNNGV. Trimming took 6 bases from V and 8 from J, leaving 16 bases between them. The CDR3 is made up of 13 amino acids. CDR3 in amino acids: CASRGGTGTTQYF. CDR3 bases: TGTGCCAGCAGGGGCGGGACTGGGACTACCCAGTACTTC.

The rearrangement joins TRBV11-2 to TRBJ2-3; D unclear. Looked up from germline, CDR1 is SGHAT and CDR2 is FQNNGV. The CDR3 has 13 amino acids. The V end was cut by 2 bases, the J end by 4 bases, with 7 bases between. CDR3 residues: CASSLSPADTQYF. CDR3 bases: TGTGCCAGCAGCTTATCGCCAGCAGATACGCAGTATTTT.

This clone appeared a few times. The V call is TRBV5-1, the J call TRBJ2-7, with 10 positions matching TRBD2. This CDR3 spans 14 amino acids. V lost 4 bases, J lost 4 bases, and 5 bases stayed unmatched. Germline values: CDR1 SGHRS, CDR2 YFSETQ. CDR3 in DNA: TGCGCCAGCAGCCGGACTAGCGGAGTATACGAGCAGTACTTC. It is translated as CASSRTSGVYEQYF.

This clone was observed a handful of times. In DNA, the CDR3 is TGCGCCAGCAGCCCGGGCGGCAGACTCCAAGAGACCCAGTACTTC. Translation: CASSPGGRLQETQYF. V usage is TRBV5-1 and J usage is TRBJ2-5; D call uncertain. The germline V gene encodes CDR1 SGHRS and CDR2 YFSETQ. V was clipped by 4 bases and J by 1 base, with 14 bases between them. CDR3 length: 15 residues.

This clone was detected only a few times. In DNA, the CDR3 is TGTGCCAGCAGCTTAGTTGGGCTCCCCTCCTACGAGCAGTACTTC. It codes for CASSLVGLPSYEQYF. The chain joins TRBV7-2 to TRBJ2-7; no clear D. Germline values: CDR1 SGHTA, CDR2 FQGNSA. This CDR3 comprises 15 residues. V was trimmed by 1 base and J by 0 bases, leaving 10 bases between them.

The chain uses TRBV29-1 and TRBJ2-2; TRBD2 is a possible D gene (6 bases). The ends were cut back, 4 bases at V and 7 bases at J, with 10 bases in the middle. Germline CDR1 is SQVTM and CDR2 is ANQGSEA. The CDR3 consists of 12 residues. Written as DNA, the CDR3 is TGCAGCGTTGGACTAGTTGACGGGGAGCTGTTTTTT. This encodes CSVGLVDGELFF.

The chain employs TRBV15 and TRBJ1-5; TRBD1 aligns across 12 bases. The CDR3 has 15 amino acids. In germline, CDR1 is LNHNV, CDR2 YYDKDF (reference sequence). V lost 3 bases and J lost 7; bases outside the gene matches: 4. CDR3: CATSRGQGARQPQHF. The CDR3 nucleotides read TGTGCCACCAGCAGGGGACAGGGGGCTCGGCAGCCCCAGCATTTT. Complete variable domain (other parts from reference TRBV15 and TRBJ1-5): DAMVIQNPRYQVTQFGKPVTLSCSQTLNHNVMYWYQQKSSQAPKLLFHYYDKDFNNEADTPDNFQSRRPNTSFCFLDIRSPGLGDTAMYLCATSRGQGARQPQHFGDGTRLSIL.

The chain couples TRBV4-2 to TRBJ1-2; maybe TRBD1 (6 bases). The CDR3 length is 15 residues. The germline gives CDR1 LGHNA, CDR2 YNFKEQ. Trimming shortened V by 0 bases and J by 6 bases, and 14 bases separated the two germline ends. This CDR3 is CASSQDRGDTHGYTF. As DNA, the CDR3 is TGTGCCAGCAGCCAAGATAGAGGGGACACTCATGGCTACACCTTC.